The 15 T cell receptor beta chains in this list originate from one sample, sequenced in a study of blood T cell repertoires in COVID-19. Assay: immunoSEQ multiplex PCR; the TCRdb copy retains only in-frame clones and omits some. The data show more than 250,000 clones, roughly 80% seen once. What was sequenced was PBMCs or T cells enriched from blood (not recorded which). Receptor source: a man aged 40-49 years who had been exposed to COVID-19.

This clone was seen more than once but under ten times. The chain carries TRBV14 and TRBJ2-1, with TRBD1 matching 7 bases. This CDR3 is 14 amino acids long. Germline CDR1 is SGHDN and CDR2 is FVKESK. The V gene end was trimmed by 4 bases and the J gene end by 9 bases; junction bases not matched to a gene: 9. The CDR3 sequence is CASSRYRQGPEQFF. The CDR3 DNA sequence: TGTGCCAGCAGCCGATACCGACAGGGCCCTGAGCAGTTCTTC.

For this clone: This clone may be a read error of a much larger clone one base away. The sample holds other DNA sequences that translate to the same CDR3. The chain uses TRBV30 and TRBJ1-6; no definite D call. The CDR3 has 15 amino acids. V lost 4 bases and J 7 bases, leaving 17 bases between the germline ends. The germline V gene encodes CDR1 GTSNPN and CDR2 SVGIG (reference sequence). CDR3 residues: CAWTLADRLNSPLHF. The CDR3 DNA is TGTGCCTGGACCCTCGCGGATAGGTTAAATTCACCCCTCCACTTT.

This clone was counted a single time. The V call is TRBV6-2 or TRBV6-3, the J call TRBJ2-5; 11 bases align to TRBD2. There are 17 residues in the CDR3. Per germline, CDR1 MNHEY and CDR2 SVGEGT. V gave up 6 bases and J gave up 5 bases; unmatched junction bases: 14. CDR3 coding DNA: TGTGCCAGCAGCCGTACCGCCTTAGCGGGAGGGAGTGAGACCCAGTACTTC. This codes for CASSRTALAGGSETQYF.

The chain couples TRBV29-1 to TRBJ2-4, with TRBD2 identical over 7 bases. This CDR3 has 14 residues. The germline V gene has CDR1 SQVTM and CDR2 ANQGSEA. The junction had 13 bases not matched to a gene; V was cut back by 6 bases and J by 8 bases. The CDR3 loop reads CSVQGGLISDIQYF. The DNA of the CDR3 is TGCAGCGTGCAGGGAGGGTTGATTTCTGACATTCAGTACTTC.

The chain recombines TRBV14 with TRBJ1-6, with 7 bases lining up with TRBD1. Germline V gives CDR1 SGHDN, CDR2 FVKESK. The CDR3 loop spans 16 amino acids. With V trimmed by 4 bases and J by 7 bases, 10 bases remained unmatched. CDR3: CASSRSTDRWNSPLHF. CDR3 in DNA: TGTGCCAGCAGCCGCTCTACGGACAGGTGGAATTCACCCCTCCACTTT.

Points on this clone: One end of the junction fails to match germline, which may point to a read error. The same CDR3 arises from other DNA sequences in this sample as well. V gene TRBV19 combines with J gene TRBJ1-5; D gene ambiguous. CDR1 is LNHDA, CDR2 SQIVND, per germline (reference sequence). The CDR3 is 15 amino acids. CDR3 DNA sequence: TGTGCTAGTAGTTTCACACTAAATAGCAATCAGCCCCAGCATTTT. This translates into CASSFTLNSNQPQHF.

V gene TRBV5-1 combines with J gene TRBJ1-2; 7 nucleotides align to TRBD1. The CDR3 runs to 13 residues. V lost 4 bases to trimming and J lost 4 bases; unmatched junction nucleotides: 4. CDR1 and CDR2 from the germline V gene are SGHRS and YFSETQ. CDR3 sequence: CASSVQGSYGYTF. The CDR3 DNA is TGCGCCAGCAGCGTACAGGGGAGCTATGGCTACACCTTC.

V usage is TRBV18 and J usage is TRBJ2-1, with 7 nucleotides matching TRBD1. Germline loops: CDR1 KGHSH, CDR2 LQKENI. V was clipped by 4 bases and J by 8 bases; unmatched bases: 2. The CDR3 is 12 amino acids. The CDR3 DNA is TGTGCCAGCTCACTCCAGGGGGATGAGCAGTTCTTC. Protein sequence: CASSLQGDEQFF.

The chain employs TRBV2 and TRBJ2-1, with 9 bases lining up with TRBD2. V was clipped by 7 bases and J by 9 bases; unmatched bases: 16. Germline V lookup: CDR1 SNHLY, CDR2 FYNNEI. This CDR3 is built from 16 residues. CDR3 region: CASKPRWGGRAAEQFF. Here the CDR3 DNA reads TGTGCCAGCAAACCCCGTTGGGGCGGGAGGGCCGCTGAGCAGTTCTTC.

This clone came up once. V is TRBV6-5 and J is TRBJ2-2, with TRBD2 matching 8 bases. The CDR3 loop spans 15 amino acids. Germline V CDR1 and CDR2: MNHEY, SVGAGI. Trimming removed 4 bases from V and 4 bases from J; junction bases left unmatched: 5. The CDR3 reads CASSFGGRTTGELFF. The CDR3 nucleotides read TGTGCCAGCAGTTTCGGCGGGAGGACCACCGGGGAGCTGTTTTTT.

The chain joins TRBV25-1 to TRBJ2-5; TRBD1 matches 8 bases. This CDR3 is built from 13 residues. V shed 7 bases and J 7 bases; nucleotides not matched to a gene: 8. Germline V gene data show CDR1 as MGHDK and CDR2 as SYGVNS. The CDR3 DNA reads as TGTGCCAGCACCCGACAGGGGACGGGGACCCAGTACTTC. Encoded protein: CASTRQGTGTQYF.

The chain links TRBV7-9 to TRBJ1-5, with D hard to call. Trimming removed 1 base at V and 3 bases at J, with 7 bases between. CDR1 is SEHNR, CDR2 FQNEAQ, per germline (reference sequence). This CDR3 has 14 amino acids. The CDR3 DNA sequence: TGTGCCAGCAGCTTAGGCGGGAACAATCAGCCCCAGCATTTT. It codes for CASSLGGNNQPQHF.

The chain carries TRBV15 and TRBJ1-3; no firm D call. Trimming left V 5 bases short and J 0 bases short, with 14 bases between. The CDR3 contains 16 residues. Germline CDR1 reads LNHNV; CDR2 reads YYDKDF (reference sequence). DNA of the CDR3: TGTGCCACCAGCCCCACGTCGGGATTCTCTGGAAACACCATATATTTT. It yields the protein CATSPTSGFSGNTIYF.

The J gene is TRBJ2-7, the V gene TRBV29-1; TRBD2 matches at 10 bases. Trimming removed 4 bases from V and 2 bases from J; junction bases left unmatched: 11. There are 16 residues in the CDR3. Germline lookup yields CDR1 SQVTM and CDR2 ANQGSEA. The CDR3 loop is CSVAGASGSVAYEQYF. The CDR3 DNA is TGCAGCGTTGCCGGGGCTAGCGGGAGTGTCGCCTACGAGCAGTACTTC.

CDR3 DNA sequence: TGTGCCAGCACCAACTCCCGGGGGGAGCAGTACTTC. Its translation: CASTNSRGEQYF. The genes are TRBV6-5 and TRBJ2-7; weak D call: TRBD2 (6 bases). Trimming took off 7 bases at V and 7 bases at J, with 14 bases between the two ends. The germline V gene encodes CDR1 MNHEY and CDR2 SVGAGI. The CDR3 sequence is 12 residues long.